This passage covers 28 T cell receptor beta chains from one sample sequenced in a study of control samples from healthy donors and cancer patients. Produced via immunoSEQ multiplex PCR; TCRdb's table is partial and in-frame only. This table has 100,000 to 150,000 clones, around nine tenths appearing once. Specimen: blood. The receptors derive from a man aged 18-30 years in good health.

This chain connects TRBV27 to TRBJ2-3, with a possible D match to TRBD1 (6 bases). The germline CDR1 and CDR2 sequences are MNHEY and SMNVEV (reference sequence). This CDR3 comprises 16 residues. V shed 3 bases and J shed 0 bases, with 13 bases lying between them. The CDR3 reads CASSFRSGQSTDTQYF. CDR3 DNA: TGTGCCAGCAGTTTCCGCTCGGGACAAAGCACAGATACGCAGTATTTT.

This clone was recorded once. Written as DNA, the CDR3 is TGTGCCAGCAGTTTCTCACGCGATGGCAATCAGCCCCAGCATTTT. It translates to CASSFSRDGNQPQHF. This rearrangement joins TRBV28 to TRBJ1-5, with D unclear. Per the germline V gene, CDR1 is MDHEN and CDR2 is SYDVKM. The CDR3 is 15 residues long. Trimming left V 3 bases short and J 2 bases short, with 11 bases between.

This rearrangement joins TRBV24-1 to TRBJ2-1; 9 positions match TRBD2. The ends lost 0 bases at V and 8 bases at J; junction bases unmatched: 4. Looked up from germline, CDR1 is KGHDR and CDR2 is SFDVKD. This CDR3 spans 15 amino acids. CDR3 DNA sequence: TGTGCCACCAGTGATTTGCCTAGCGGGACATATGAGCAGTTCTTC. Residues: CATSDLPSGTYEQFF.

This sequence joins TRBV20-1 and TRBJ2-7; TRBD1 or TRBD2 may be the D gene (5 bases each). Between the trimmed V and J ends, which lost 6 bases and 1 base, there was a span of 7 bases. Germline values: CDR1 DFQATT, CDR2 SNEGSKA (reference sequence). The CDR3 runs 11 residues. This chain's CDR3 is CSAGVSYEQYF. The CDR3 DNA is TGCAGTGCGGGGGTATCCTACGAGCAGTACTTC.

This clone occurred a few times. The CDR3 DNA is TGTGCCAGCAGCGCAAGGGGGCAGGTGACCAATGAGCAGTTCTTC. It codes for CASSARGQVTNEQFF. The chain couples TRBV2 to TRBJ2-1, with 7 bases aligning to TRBD1. Trimming at V came to 6 bases and at J to 6 bases, leaving 11 bases not matched to a gene. CDR1 SNHLY and CDR2 FYNNEI come from the germline V gene. The CDR3 contains 15 residues. The entire variable domain, with the rest obtained from reference TRBV2 and TRBJ2-1, is as follows: EPEVTQTPSHQVTQMGQEVILRCVPISNHLYFYWYRQILGQKVEFLVSFYNNEISEKSEIFDDQFSVERPDGSNFTLKIRSTKLEDSAMYFCASSARGQVTNEQFFGPGTRLTVL.

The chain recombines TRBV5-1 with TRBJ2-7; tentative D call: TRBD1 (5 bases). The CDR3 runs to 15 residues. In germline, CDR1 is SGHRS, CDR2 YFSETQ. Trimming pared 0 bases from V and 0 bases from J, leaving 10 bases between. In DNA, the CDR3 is TGCGCCAGCAGCTTGGGGGGCCAGAACTCCTACGAGCAGTACTTC. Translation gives CASSLGGQNSYEQYF.

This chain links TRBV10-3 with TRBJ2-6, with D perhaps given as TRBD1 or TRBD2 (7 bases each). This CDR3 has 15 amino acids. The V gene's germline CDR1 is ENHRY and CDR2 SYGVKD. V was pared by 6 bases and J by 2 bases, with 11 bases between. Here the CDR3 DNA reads TGTGCCATCAGGGGAGGGACAGCTGGGGCCAACGTCCTGACTTTC. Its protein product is CAIRGGTAGANVLTF.

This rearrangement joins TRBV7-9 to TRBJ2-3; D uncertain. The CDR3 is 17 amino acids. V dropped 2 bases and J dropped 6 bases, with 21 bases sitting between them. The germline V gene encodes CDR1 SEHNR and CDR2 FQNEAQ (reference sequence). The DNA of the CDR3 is TGTGCCAGCAGCTTACCCAAGCTGGGGTTAGAATATGATACGCAGTATTTT. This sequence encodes CASSLPKLGLEYDTQYF. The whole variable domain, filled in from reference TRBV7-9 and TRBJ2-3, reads DTGVSQNPRHKITKRGQNVTFRCDPISEHNRLYWYRQTLGQGPEFLTYFQNEAQLEKSRLLSDRFSAERPKGSFSTLEIQRTEQGDSAMYLCASSLPKLGLEYDTQYFGPGTRLTVL.

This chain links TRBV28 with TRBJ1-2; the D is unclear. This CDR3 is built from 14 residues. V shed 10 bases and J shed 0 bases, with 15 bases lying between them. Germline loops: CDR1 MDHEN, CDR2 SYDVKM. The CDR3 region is CATRVGSSNYGYTF. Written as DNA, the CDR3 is TGTGCCACCCGCGTGGGAAGTTCTAACTATGGCTACACCTTC.

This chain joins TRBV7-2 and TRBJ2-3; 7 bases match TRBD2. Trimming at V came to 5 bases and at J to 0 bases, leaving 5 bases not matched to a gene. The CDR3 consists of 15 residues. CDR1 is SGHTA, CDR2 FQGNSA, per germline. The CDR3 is CASSRLADSTDTQYF. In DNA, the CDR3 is TGTGCCAGCAGCCGTCTAGCGGATAGCACAGATACGCAGTATTTT.

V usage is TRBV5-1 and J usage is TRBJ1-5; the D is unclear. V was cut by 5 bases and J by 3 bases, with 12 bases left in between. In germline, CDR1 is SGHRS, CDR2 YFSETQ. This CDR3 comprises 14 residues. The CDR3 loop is CASRSGEDNQPQHF. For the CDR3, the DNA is TGCGCCAGCAGGTCCGGGGAGGACAATCAGCCCCAGCATTTT.

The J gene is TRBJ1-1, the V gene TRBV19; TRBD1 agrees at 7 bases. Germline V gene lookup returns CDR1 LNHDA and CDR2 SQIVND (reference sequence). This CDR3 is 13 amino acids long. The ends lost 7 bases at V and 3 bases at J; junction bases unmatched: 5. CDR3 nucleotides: TGTGCCAGTAAGGAGGGGGCAGACACTGAAGCTTTCTTT. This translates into CASKEGADTEAFF.

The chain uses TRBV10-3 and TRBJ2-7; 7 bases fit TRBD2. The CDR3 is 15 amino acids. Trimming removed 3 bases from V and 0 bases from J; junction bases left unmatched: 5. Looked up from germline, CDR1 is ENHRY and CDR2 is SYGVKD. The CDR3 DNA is TGTGCCATCAGTGACAGGACGGGAGGCTCCTACGAGCAGTACGTC. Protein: CAISDRTGGSYEQYV.

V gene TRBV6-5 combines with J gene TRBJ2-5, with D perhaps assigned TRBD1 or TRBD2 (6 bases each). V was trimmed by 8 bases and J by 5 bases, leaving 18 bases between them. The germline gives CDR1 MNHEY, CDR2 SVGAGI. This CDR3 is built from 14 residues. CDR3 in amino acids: CASGGGPEGETQYF. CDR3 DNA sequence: TGTGCCAGCGGAGGGGGGCCGGAGGGTGAGACCCAGTACTTC.

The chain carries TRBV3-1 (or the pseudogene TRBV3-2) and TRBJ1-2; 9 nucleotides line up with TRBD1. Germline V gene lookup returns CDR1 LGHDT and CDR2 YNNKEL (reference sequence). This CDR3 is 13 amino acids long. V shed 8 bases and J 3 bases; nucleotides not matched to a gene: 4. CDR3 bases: TGTGCCAGCGGCGGACAGGGGTACTATGGCTACACCTTC. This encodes CASGGQGYYGYTF.

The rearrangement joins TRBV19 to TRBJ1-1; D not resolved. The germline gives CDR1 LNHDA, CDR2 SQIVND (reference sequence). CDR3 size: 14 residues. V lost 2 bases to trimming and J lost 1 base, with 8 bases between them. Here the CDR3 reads CASSISHSNTEAFF. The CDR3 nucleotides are TGTGCCAGTAGTATAAGCCACTCGAACACTGAAGCTTTCTTT. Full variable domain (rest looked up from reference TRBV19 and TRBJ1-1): DGGITQSPKYLFRKEGQNVTLSCEQNLNHDAMYWYRQDPGQGLRLIYYSQIVNDFQKGDIAEGYSVSREKKESFPLTVTSAQKNPTAFYLCASSISHSNTEAFFGQGTRLTVV.

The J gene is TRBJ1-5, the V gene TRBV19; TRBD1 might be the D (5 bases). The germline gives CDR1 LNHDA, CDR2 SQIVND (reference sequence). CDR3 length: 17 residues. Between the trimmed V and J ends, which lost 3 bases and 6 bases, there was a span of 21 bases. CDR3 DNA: TGTGCCAGTAGTATCTACAGGCCAGGTGCGCGTATTCAGCCCCAGCATTTT. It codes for CASSIYRPGARIQPQHF.

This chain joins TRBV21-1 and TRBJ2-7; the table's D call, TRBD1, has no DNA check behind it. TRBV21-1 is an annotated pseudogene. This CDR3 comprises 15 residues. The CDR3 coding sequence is TGTGCCAGCAGCAGAAAAGACAGGGGGCCGGTCGAGCAGTACGTC. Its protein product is CASSRKDRGPVEQYV.

CDR3 bases: TGTGCCAGCAGCCACCGGGACAGGGGGTACAATGAGCAGTTCTTC. This gives the protein CASSHRDRGYNEQFF. The rearrangement joins TRBV3-1 (or the pseudogene TRBV3-2) to TRBJ2-1; 11 bases agree with TRBD1. The CDR3 runs 15 residues. V lost 3 bases and J lost 4; bases outside the gene matches: 2. Germline lookup yields CDR1 LGHDT and CDR2 YNNKEL (reference sequence).

This CDR3 reads CATSRRQEEAFF. For the CDR3, the DNA is TGTGCCACCAGCAGACGGCAGGAGGAAGCTTTCTTT. The rearrangement joins TRBV15 to TRBJ1-1, with D uncertain. The V end lost 2 bases, the J end lost 8 bases, and 9 bases lay between the germline ends. Germline CDR1 LNHNV, CDR2 YYDKDF (reference sequence). The CDR3 is made up of 12 amino acids.

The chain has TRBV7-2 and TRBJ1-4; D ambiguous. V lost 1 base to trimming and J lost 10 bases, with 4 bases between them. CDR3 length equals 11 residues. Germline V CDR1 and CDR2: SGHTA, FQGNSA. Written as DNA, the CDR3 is TGTGCCAGCAGCTTAGTTGGAAAACTGTTTTTT. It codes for CASSLVGKLFF.

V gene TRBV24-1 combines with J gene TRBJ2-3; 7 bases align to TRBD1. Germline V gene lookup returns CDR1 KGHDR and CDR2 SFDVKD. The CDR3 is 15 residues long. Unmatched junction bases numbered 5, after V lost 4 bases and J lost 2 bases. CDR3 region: CATSDQGGPTDTQYF. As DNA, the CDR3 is TGTGCCACCAGTGACCAAGGGGGCCCCACAGATACGCAGTATTTT.

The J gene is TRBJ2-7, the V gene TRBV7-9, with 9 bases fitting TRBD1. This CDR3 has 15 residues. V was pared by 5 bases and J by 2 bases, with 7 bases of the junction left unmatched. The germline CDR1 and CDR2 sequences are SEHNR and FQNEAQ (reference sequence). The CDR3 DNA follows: TGTGCCAGCAGCAAACAACAGGGGGCGGCCTACGAGCAGTACTTC. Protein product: CASSKQQGAAYEQYF.

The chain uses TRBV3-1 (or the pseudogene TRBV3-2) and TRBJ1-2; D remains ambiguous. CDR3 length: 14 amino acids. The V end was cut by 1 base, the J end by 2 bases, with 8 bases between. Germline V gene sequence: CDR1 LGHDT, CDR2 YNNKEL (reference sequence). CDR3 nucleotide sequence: TGTGCCAGCAGCCAAGTGGCAACCAACTATGGCTACACCTTC. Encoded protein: CASSQVATNYGYTF.

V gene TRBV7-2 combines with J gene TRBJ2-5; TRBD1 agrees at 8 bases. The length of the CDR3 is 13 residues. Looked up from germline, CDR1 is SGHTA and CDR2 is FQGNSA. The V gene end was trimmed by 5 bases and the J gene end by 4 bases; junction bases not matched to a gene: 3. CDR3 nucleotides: TGTGCCAGCAGCCCGACAGGGGTAGAGACCCAGTACTTC. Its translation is CASSPTGVETQYF.

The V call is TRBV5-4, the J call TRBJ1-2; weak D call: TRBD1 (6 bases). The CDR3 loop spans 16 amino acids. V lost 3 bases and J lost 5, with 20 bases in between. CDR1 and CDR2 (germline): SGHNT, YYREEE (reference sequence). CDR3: CASSSIPRGGGYGYTF. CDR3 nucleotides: TGTGCCAGCAGCTCCATCCCCAGGGGAGGCGGATATGGCTACACCTTC.

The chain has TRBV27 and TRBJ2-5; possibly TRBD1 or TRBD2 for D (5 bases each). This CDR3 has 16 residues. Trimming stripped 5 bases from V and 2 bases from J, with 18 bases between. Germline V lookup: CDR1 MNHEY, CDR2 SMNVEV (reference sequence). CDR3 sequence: CASSLTLGTRQETQYF. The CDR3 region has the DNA TGTGCCAGCAGTCTGACCCTAGGGACCCGACAAGAGACCCAGTACTTC.

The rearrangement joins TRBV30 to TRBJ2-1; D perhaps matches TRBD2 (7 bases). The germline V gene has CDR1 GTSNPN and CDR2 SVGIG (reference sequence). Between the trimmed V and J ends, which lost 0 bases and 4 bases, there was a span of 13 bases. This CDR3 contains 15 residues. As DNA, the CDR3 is TGTGCCTGGAGTGTACGAGGGGGGGCATACAATGAGCAGTTCTTC. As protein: CAWSVRGGAYNEQFF.